This T cell receptor (beta chain) is from a study of early T cells in non-severe SARS-CoV-2 infection. Study-level information: The chains were unpaired, and the sequenced material was bulk RNA from unsorted whole blood.

At least ten counts were recorded for this clonotype. Its specificity is unknown. Study results and limitations: Matches to VDJdb favored anti-spike CD8 responses and missed private and CD4 specificities.

Unique molecular identifiers (one per individual cDNA molecule) were attached. TCRdb re-called the 5' RACE reads with MiXCR, one entry per CDR3 protein. The sample comprises roughly 25,000 distinct CDR3 sequences, around 4% of which are singletons, and 15% to 18% rests with the top ten. CDR3 length: 15 amino acids. The germline V gene has CDR1 SNHLY and CDR2 FYNNEI. V shed 5 bases, J shed 1 base, and the junction held 1 base outside the gene matches. The chain joins TRBV2 to TRBJ2-3; 12 bases map to TRBD2. This TCR came from an adult who was a healthcare worker with PCR-confirmed SARS-CoV-2 infection or an uninfected control (not recorded which). Sequencing was performed on whole blood. CDR3 nucleotides: TGTGCCAGCAGTCGACTAGCGGGGGGCACAGATACGCAGTATTTT. Amino acid sequence: CASSRLAGGTDTQYF.